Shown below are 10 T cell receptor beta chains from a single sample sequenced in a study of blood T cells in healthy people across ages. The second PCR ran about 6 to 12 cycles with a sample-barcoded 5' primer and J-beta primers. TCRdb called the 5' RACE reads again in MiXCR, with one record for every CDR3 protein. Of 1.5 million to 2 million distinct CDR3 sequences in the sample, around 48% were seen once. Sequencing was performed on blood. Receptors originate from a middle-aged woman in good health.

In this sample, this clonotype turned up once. In DNA, the CDR3 is TGTGCCATCAGTGAGGGACAGGGGAATGAGCAGTACTTC. This encodes CAISEGQGNEQYF. This rearrangement joins TRBV10-3 to TRBJ2-7; 9 nucleotides agree with TRBD1. The V gene's germline CDR1 is ENHRY and CDR2 SYGVKD. V shed 2 bases, J shed 7 bases, and the junction held 3 bases outside the gene matches. CDR3 size: 13 residues.

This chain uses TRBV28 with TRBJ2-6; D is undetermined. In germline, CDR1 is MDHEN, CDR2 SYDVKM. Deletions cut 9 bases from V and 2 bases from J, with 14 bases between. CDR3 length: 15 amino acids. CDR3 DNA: TGTGCCAGTGGACGCTCAGGTGCTGGGGCCAACGTCCTGACTTTC. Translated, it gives CASGRSGAGANVLTF.

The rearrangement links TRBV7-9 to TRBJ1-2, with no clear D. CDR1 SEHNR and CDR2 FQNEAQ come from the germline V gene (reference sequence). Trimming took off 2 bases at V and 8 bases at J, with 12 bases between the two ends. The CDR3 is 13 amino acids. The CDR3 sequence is CASSLSGSEGYTF. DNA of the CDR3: TGTGCCAGCAGCTTAAGTGGAAGCGAGGGCTACACCTTC.

The CDR3 nucleotides read TGTGCCACAGGTTCACAGAGAGGGACCACTAACTATGGCTACACCTTC. This codes for CATGSQRGTTNYGYTF. This chain links TRBV6-5 with TRBJ1-2; maybe TRBD1 (5 bases). The V and J ends lost 10 bases and 0 bases respectively, with 21 bases between them. The CDR3 length is 16 residues. Germline V gene data show CDR1 as MNHEY and CDR2 as SVGAGI.

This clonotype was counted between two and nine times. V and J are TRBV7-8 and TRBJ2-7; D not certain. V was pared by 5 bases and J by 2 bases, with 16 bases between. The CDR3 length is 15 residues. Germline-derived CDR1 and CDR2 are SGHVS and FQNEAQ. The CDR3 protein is CASSAWDVKTYEQYF. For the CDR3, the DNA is TGTGCCAGCAGCGCCTGGGATGTCAAAACCTACGAGCAGTACTTC.

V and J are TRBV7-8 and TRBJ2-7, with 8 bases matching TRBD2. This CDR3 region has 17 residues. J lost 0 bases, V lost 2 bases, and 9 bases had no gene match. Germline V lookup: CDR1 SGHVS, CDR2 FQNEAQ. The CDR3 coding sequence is TGTGCCAGCAGCTTATTTGCGGGGGGCTCCACCTCCTACGAGCAGTACTTC. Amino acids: CASSLFAGGSTSYEQYF.

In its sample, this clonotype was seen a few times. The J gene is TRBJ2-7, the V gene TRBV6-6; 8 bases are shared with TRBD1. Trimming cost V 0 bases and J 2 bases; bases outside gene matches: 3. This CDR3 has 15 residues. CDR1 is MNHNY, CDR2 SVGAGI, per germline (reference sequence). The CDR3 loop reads CASSYSDRATYEQYF. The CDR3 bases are TGTGCCAGCAGTTACTCGGACAGGGCGACCTACGAGCAGTACTTC.

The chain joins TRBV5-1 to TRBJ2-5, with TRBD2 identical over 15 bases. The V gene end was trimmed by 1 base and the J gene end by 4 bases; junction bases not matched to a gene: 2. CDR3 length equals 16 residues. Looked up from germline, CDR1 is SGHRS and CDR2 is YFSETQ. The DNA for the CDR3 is TGCGCCAGCAGCTTGCCGGGACTAGCGGGGGGAGAGACCCAGTACTTC. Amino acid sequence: CASSLPGLAGGETQYF.

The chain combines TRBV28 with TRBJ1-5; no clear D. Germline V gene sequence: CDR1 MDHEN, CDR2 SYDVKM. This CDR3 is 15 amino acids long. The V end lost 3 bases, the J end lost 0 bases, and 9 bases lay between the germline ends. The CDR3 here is CASSFSGSSNQPQHF. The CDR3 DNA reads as TGTGCCAGCAGTTTTTCGGGGAGTAGCAATCAGCCCCAGCATTTT.

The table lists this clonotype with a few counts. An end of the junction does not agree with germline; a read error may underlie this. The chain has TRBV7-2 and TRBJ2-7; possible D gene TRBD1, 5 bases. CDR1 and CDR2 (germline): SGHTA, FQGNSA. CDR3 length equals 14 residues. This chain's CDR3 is CPVGVRQNLYEQYF. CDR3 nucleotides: TGCCCAGTCGGCGTAAGACAGAATCTCTACGAGCAGTACTTC.